The rows below give T cell receptor beta chains drawn from one sample of a study of response to subunit inactivated influenza vaccine. Using its own MiXCR run on the RT-PCR reads, TCRdb lists one record per CDR3 protein. The table lists about 780,000 distinct CDR3 sequences, roughly 18% of them singletons. The specimen comprised PBMCs from blood, sampled more than 4 days after vaccination. The receptor source for this set is a man aged 50 or older who received an inactivated influenza vaccine. Both conserved end residues are part of each CDR3. Fields, in order: clone size, D gene, V gene, J gene, CDR3 protein, CDR3 DNA. D genes are given only for firm matches. Clone sizes are given selectively: once, few, many, or a class where the clone is expanded.

clone size: few
D gene: -
V gene: TRBV7-9
J gene: TRBJ1-5
CDR3 protein: CASSSTLGQPQHF
CDR3 DNA: TGTGCCAGCAGTTCTACACTGGGTCAGCCCCAGCATTTT

clone size: few
D gene: TRBD2
V gene: TRBV7-9
J gene: TRBJ2-3
CDR3 protein: CASSLVALAGDTQYF
CDR3 DNA: TGTGCCAGCAGCTTAGTTGCCCTAGCGGGAGATACGCAGTATTTT

clone size: many
D gene: -
V gene: TRBV6-5
J gene: TRBJ2-1
CDR3 protein: CASSYTGTTLGEQFF
CDR3 DNA: TGTGCCAGCAGTTACACCGGGACCACCCTCGGGGAGCAGTTCTTC

clone size: many
D gene: TRBD2
V gene: TRBV10-3
J gene: TRBJ2-1
CDR3 protein: CAISLAGVEQFF
CDR3 DNA: TGTGCCATCAGCCTAGCGGGAGTCGAGCAGTTCTTC

clone size: -
D gene: TRBD1
V gene: TRBV12-3/TRBV12-4
J gene: TRBJ2-2
CDR3 protein: CASQEQGAITGELFF
CDR3 DNA: TGTGCCAGCCAGGAACAGGGGGCAATCACCGGGGAGCTGTTTTTT

clone size: few
D gene: -
V gene: TRBV24-1
J gene: TRBJ2-2
CDR3 protein: CATSDTWGRNTGELFF
CDR3 DNA: TGTGCCACCAGTGATACCTGGGGGCGGAACACCGGGGAGCTGTTTTTT

clone size: many
D gene: -
V gene: TRBV6-1
J gene: TRBJ1-4
CDR3 protein: CASSRQASNEKLFF
CDR3 DNA: TGTGCCAGCAGCCGACAGGCGTCTAATGAAAAACTGTTTTTT

clone size: few
D gene: -
V gene: TRBV7-6
J gene: TRBJ1-2
CDR3 protein: CASSFGGLDGYTF
CDR3 DNA: TGTGCCAGCAGCTTCGGGGGGTTGGATGGCTACACCTTC

clone size: many
D gene: TRBD1
V gene: TRBV12-3/TRBV12-4
J gene: TRBJ1-3
CDR3 protein: CASRRDRSTSGNTIYF
CDR3 DNA: TGTGCCAGCAGACGGGACAGGTCCACTTCTGGAAACACCATATATTTT

clone size: -
D gene: -
V gene: TRBV18
J gene: TRBJ2-1
CDR3 protein: CASSPSAGALYNEQFF
CDR3 DNA: TGTGCCAGCTCCCCATCGGCGGGGGCACTCTACAATGAGCAGTTCTTC

clone size: -
D gene: -
V gene: TRBV7-9
J gene: TRBJ2-1
CDR3 protein: CASSLIWDHQFF
CDR3 DNA: TGTGCCAGCAGCTTAATTTGGGACCACCAGTTCTTC

clone size: many
D gene: -
V gene: TRBV29-1
J gene: TRBJ2-2
CDR3 protein: CSVEGGAGTGELFF
CDR3 DNA: TGCAGCGTTGAAGGGGGCGCGGGCACCGGGGAGCTGTTTTTT

clone size: few
D gene: -
V gene: TRBV5-1
J gene: TRBJ2-7
CDR3 protein: CASSPDSTYEQYF
CDR3 DNA: TGCGCCAGCAGTCCGGACAGTACCTACGAGCAGTACTTC

clone size: many
D gene: -
V gene: TRBV6-2/TRBV6-3
J gene: TRBJ2-7
CDR3 protein: CASSLRQFYEQYF
CDR3 DNA: TGTGCCAGCAGTTTACGACAGTTCTACGAGCAGTACTTC

clone size: -
D gene: TRBD1
V gene: TRBV10-3
J gene: TRBJ1-1
CDR3 protein: CAISGLGQGRTEAFF
CDR3 DNA: TGTGCCATCAGTGGCCTGGGACAGGGTAGGACTGAAGCTTTCTTT

clone size: many
D gene: TRBD2
V gene: TRBV12-3/TRBV12-4
J gene: TRBJ2-1
CDR3 protein: CASSLLSGSSYNEQFF
CDR3 DNA: TGTGCCAGCAGTTTATTGAGCGGGAGCTCCTACAATGAGCAGTTCTTC

clone size: -
D gene: -
V gene: TRBV7-8
J gene: TRBJ2-3
CDR3 protein: CASSLQGRRGLADTQYF
CDR3 DNA: TGTGCCAGCAGCTTACAAGGGCGCAGGGGATTGGCAGATACGCAGTATTTT

clone size: -
D gene: -
V gene: TRBV7-2
J gene: TRBJ2-3
CDR3 protein: CASSSKAGQSLRF
CDR3 DNA: TGTGCCAGCAGCTCAAAAGCGGGACAGTCCCTTCGTTTT

clone size: -
D gene: TRBD2
V gene: TRBV18
J gene: TRBJ2-1
CDR3 protein: CASSPTPSGTKSNEQFF
CDR3 DNA: TGTGCCAGCTCACCGACGCCTAGCGGGACTAAATCGAATGAGCAGTTCTTC

clone size: few
D gene: TRBD1
V gene: TRBV7-7
J gene: TRBJ2-7
CDR3 protein: CASSLRDRSEQYF
CDR3 DNA: TGTGCTAGCAGCTTACGGGACAGAAGCGAGCAGTACTTC

clone size: few
D gene: TRBD1
V gene: TRBV12-3/TRBV12-4
J gene: TRBJ1-2
CDR3 protein: CASSLQGAWYGYTF
CDR3 DNA: TGTGCCAGCAGTTTACAGGGGGCTTGGTATGGCTACACCTTC

clone size: -
D gene: -
V gene: TRBV7-9
J gene: TRBJ2-2
CDR3 protein: CASSLLGMIGELFF
CDR3 DNA: TGTGCCAGCAGCTTACTCGGGATGATCGGGGAGCTGTTTTTT

clone size: -
D gene: -
V gene: TRBV15
J gene: TRBJ1-6
CDR3 protein: CASQTGSAYNSPLHF
CDR3 DNA: TGTGCCAGTCAAACAGGGAGCGCCTATAATTCACCCCTCCACTTT

clone size: few
D gene: -
V gene: TRBV25-1
J gene: TRBJ2-5
CDR3 protein: CASSSVLGQETQYF
CDR3 DNA: TGTGCCAGCAGCTCCGTCCTGGGACAAGAGACCCAGTACTTC

clone size: once
D gene: -
V gene: TRBV4-3
J gene: TRBJ2-1
CDR3 protein: CASSQGPNENRYEQFF
CDR3 DNA: TGCGCCAGCAGCCAAGGGCCCAACGAAAATAGGTATGAGCAGTTCTTC

clone size: -
D gene: -
V gene: TRBV5-1
J gene: TRBJ2-7
CDR3 protein: CASSSSAGPYEQYF
CDR3 DNA: TGCGCCAGCAGCTCCTCTGCGGGGCCCTACGAGCAGTACTTC

clone size: -
D gene: -
V gene: TRBV5-5
J gene: TRBJ2-1
CDR3 protein: CASSLDQYMRGEQFF
CDR3 DNA: TGTGCCAGCAGCTTGGATCAGTATATGAGGGGGGAGCAGTTCTTC

clone size: -
D gene: TRBD2
V gene: TRBV7-9
J gene: TRBJ2-1
CDR3 protein: CASSFTTSGSNNEQFF
CDR3 DNA: TGTGCCAGCAGCTTCACTACTAGCGGGAGTAATAATGAGCAGTTCTTC

clone size: -
D gene: -
V gene: TRBV20-1
J gene: TRBJ2-1
CDR3 protein: CSARVPSYNEQFF
CDR3 DNA: TGCAGTGCTAGGGTCCCCTCCTACAATGAGCAGTTCTTC

clone size: -
D gene: -
V gene: TRBV3-1
J gene: TRBJ2-1
CDR3 protein: CASSQDRLALYEQFF
CDR3 DNA: TGTGCCAGCAGCCAAGATCGGCTAGCGCTATATGAGCAGTTCTTC

clone size: -
D gene: TRBD1
V gene: TRBV24-1
J gene: TRBJ2-7
CDR3 protein: CATSETGAEQYF
CDR3 DNA: TGTGCCACCAGTGAAACAGGGGCCGAGCAGTACTTC

clone size: -
D gene: TRBD1
V gene: TRBV20-1
J gene: TRBJ2-7
CDR3 protein: CSARDLSYGQGGQDEQYF
CDR3 DNA: TGCAGTGCTAGAGATCTTTCCTATGGACAGGGGGGACAGGACGAGCAGTACTTC

clone size: few
D gene: TRBD1
V gene: TRBV12-3/TRBV12-4
J gene: TRBJ1-6
CDR3 protein: CASSGTGGVNSPLHF
CDR3 DNA: TGTGCCAGCAGTGGGACAGGGGGAGTTAATTCACCCCTCCACTTT

clone size: -
D gene: -
V gene: TRBV12-3/TRBV12-4
J gene: TRBJ1-5
CDR3 protein: CASSLTPGTYNQPQHF
CDR3 DNA: TGTGCCAGCAGTCTTACCCCCGGGACATATAATCAGCCCCAGCATTTT

clone size: -
D gene: TRBD2
V gene: TRBV2
J gene: TRBJ2-1
CDR3 protein: CVSSELASGRMGQFF
CDR3 DNA: TGTGTCAGCAGTGAACTGGCTAGCGGGAGGATGGGTCAGTTCTTC

clone size: -
D gene: -
V gene: TRBV11-2
J gene: TRBJ1-5
CDR3 protein: CASGRGQRQPQHF
CDR3 DNA: TGTGCCAGCGGACGGGGGCAGCGACAGCCCCAGCATTTT

clone size: -
D gene: -
V gene: TRBV6-5
J gene: TRBJ2-7
CDR3 protein: CASSYNSYEQYF
CDR3 DNA: TGTGCCAGCAGTTACAACAGCTACGAGCAGTACTTC

clone size: -
D gene: TRBD2
V gene: TRBV10-2
J gene: TRBJ2-2
CDR3 protein: CASRGLAGENTGELFF
CDR3 DNA: TGCGCCAGCAGGGGACTAGCGGGGGAGAACACCGGGGAGCTGTTTTTT

clone size: -
D gene: -
V gene: TRBV10-2
J gene: TRBJ2-7
CDR3 protein: CASSDRFRGHEQYF
CDR3 DNA: TGCGCCAGCAGTGACAGGTTCAGAGGGCACGAGCAGTACTTC

clone size: many
D gene: -
V gene: TRBV29-1
J gene: TRBJ1-4
CDR3 protein: CSVFTGEKLFF
CDR3 DNA: TGCAGCGTCTTCACAGGAGAAAAACTGTTTTTT

clone size: -
D gene: TRBD2
V gene: TRBV7-2
J gene: TRBJ2-1
CDR3 protein: CASSLGGLVSDEQFF
CDR3 DNA: TGTGCCAGCAGCTTGGGGGGACTAGTAAGTGATGAGCAGTTCTTC

clone size: -
D gene: TRBD1
V gene: TRBV4-2
J gene: TRBJ2-7
CDR3 protein: CASSNRGTGVYEQYF
CDR3 DNA: TGTGCCAGCAGCAACCGCGGGACAGGGGTCTACGAGCAGTACTTC

clone size: many
D gene: -
V gene: TRBV7-2
J gene: TRBJ2-7
CDR3 protein: CASSLRRESYEQYF
CDR3 DNA: TGTGCCAGCAGCTTAAGGCGAGAGTCCTACGAGCAGTACTTC

clone size: -
D gene: -
V gene: TRBV20-1
J gene: TRBJ2-1
CDR3 protein: CSATDYPEQFF
CDR3 DNA: TGCAGTGCTACGGACTACCCAGAGCAGTTCTTC

clone size: -
D gene: -
V gene: TRBV6-2/TRBV6-3
J gene: TRBJ2-7
CDR3 protein: CASRQRGEGTYEQYF
CDR3 DNA: TGTGCCAGCAGACAGAGGGGTGAGGGAACCTACGAGCAGTACTTC

clone size: -
D gene: TRBD2
V gene: TRBV4-2
J gene: TRBJ2-3
CDR3 protein: CASSQDGTSGTDTQYF
CDR3 DNA: TGTGCCAGCAGCCAAGATGGAACTAGCGGCACAGATACGCAGTATTTT

clone size: -
D gene: -
V gene: TRBV24-1
J gene: TRBJ2-3
CDR3 protein: CATSDQVRTSTDTQYF
CDR3 DNA: TGTGCCACCAGTGATCAAGTGCGGACCTCCACAGATACGCAGTATTTT

clone size: -
D gene: -
V gene: TRBV3-1
J gene: TRBJ2-2
CDR3 protein: CASSQDLRGRGTGELFF
CDR3 DNA: TGTGCCAGCAGCCAAGATCTGAGGGGGCGGGGCACCGGGGAGCTGTTTTTT

clone size: few
D gene: TRBD1
V gene: TRBV10-1
J gene: TRBJ2-1
CDR3 protein: CASSERGPEQFF
CDR3 DNA: TGCGCCAGCAGTGAGAGGGGGCCCGAGCAGTTCTTC

clone size: many
D gene: -
V gene: TRBV10-3
J gene: TRBJ1-4
CDR3 protein: CAISESRGNGEKLFF
CDR3 DNA: TGTGCCATCAGTGAGTCACGGGGGAACGGTGAAAAACTGTTTTTT

clone size: -
D gene: -
V gene: TRBV4-3
J gene: TRBJ1-1
CDR3 protein: CASSQDSADGTEAFF
CDR3 DNA: TGCGCCAGCAGCCAAGATTCGGCAGACGGCACTGAAGCTTTCTTT